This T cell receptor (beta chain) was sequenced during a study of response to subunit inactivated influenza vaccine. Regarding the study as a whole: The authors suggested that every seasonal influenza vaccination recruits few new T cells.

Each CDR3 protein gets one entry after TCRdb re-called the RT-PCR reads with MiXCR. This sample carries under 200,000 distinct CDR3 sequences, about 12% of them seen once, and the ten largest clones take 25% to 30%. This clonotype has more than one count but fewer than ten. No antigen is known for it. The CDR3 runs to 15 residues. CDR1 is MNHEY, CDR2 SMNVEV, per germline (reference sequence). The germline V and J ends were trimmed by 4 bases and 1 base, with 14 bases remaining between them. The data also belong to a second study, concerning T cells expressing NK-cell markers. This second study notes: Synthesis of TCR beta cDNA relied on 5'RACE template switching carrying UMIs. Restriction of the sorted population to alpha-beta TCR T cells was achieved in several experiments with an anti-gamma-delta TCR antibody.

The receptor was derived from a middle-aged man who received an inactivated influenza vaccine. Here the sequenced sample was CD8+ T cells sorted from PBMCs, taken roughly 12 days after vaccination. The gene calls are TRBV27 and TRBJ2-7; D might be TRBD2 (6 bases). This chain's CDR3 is CASSWGSGASYEQYF. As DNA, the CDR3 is TGTGCCAGCAGTTGGGGCTCGGGAGCATCCTACGAGCAGTACTTC.